A selection of T cell receptor beta chains follows, all from one sample in a study of blood T cell repertoires in COVID-19. Measured with immunoSEQ multiplex PCR; TCRdb has only the in-frame clones, and not every one. Of about 310,000 clones in the sample, about nine tenths are singletons; the top ten hold 1%. Sequences were obtained from peripheral blood. The receptors shown here come from a man aged 45-65 years with active or convalescent COVID-19. Each CDR3 is given without its conserved first and last residue.

>TRBV19|TRBJ1-2
ASSTLAGTNNYGYT
>TRBV24-1|TRBJ2-1
ATSDPYNEQF
>TRBV29-1|TRBJ1-3
SVEVQHRGAGNTIY
>TRBV28|TRBJ1-4
ASRGLNEKLF
>TRBV28|TRBJ2-3
ASRGSGGAEVDTQY
>TRBV4-1|TRBJ2-1
ASRRKVSDSYNEQF
>TRBV7-2|TRBJ1-2
ASSLEGRGYGYT
>TRBV7-8|TRBJ2-3
ASSLAAGGVTDTQY
>TRBV19|TRBJ2-3
ASSRQADTQY
>TRBV4-2|TRBJ2-1
ASSQERARSGGAEEQF
>TRBV2|TRBJ1-3
ASSERGFAGNTIY
>TRBV2|TRBJ1-2
ASRSRGPNYGYT
>TRBV24-1|TRBJ2-5
ATSDPLSRGQETQY
>TRBV28|TRBJ2-3
ASSSYGGGAGMDTQY
>TRBV7-6|TRBJ1-3
ASTPTSPGGTIY
>TRBV2|TRBJ2-5
ASSRTGLAVQETQY
>TRBV5-8|TRBJ1-5
ASHPGVTTRASNQPQH
>TRBV19|TRBJ1-3
ASSSPGIGNTIY
>TRBV4-3|TRBJ2-7
ASSQDKGAYEQY
>TRBV5-4|TRBJ2-7
ASSSGQGASYEQY
>TRBV2|TRBJ2-3
ASSDERADTQY
>TRBV7-7|TRBJ2-5
ASSPRTGGIGETQY
>TRBV19|TRBJ1-6
ASRQAGTDNSPLH
>TRBV4-2|TRBJ1-5
ASSQDGEFNQPQH
>TRBV6-6|TRBJ2-1
ASSFFGGLNEQF